The clone carrying this T cell receptor beta chain was seen just once. Time point here: patch test 3, about 24 weeks after DPC sensitization. As for treatment: therapeutic diphenylcyclopropenone sensitization with weekly scalp DPC. One entry per CDR3 protein results from TCRdb running MiXCR on the RACE reads. The sample lists about 84,000 distinct CDR3 sequences, 11% occurring once. The germline gives CDR1 KGHSH, CDR2 LQKENI. This CDR3 is built from 15 residues. The germline V and J ends were trimmed by 0 bases and 10 bases, with 13 bases remaining between them. This sample is drawn from a study of human T cells and chemical hapten exposure.

This TCR derives from a woman aged 45-65 years with alopecia areata. Some clones in this sample may be carry-over from other donors' samples. This rearrangement joins TRBV18 to TRBJ1-6, with D tentatively TRBD1 (5 bases). Sequences were derived from whole blood, sampled in connection with sensitization to the hapten diphenylcyclopropenone (DPC). This chain's CDR3 is CASSPPGGTGSPLHF. The CDR3 nucleotides are TGTGCCAGCTCACCACCGGGGGGGACCGGATCACCCCTCCACTTT.